Listed below are T cell receptor beta chains from one sample, sequenced in a study of T cell responses to AZD1222 COVID-19 vaccine. Produced via immunoSEQ multiplex PCR; TCRdb's table is partial and in-frame only. This table holds around 150,000 clones, 80% to 95% found once. Sequenced here: peripheral blood, sampled 28 days after the second AZD1222 dose. The receptors here all came from an adult who received the AZD1222 COVID-19 vaccine. The CDR3 runs from the conserved cysteine through the conserved F or W. D genes are given only for firm matches. Size values are once, few and many counts, or a class for expanded clones, and some rows have none.

j_call | v_call | cdr3_length | clone_size | d_call | cdr3_aa | cdr3_nt
TRBJ2-7 | TRBV9 | 15 | once | TRBD1 | CASSVGTGQGFEQYF | TGTGCCAGCAGCGTCGGGACAGGCCAAGGGTTCGAGCAGTACTTC
TRBJ1-1 | TRBV6-1 | 14 | - | TRBD1 | CASSQQGAVTEAFF | TGTGCCAGCAGCCAACAGGGGGCTGTCACTGAAGCTTTCTTT
TRBJ2-1 | TRBV5-4 | 15 | once | TRBD1 | CASSLSDRGYNEQFF | TGTGCCAGCAGCTTGTCCGACAGGGGTTACAATGAGCAGTTCTTC
TRBJ2-5 | TRBV25-1 | 16 | - | TRBD2 | CASSALRETGQETQYF | TGTGCCAGCAGTGCACTGCGGGAGACGGGCCAAGAGACCCAGTACTTC
TRBJ2-3 | TRBV27 | 11 | - | - | CASSSVDTQYF | TGTGCCAGCAGTTCCGTAGATACGCAGTATTTT
TRBJ1-5 | TRBV28 | 15 | - | TRBD1 | CASSLTGVGNQPQHF | TGTGCCAGCAGTTTAACAGGGGTTGGCAATCAGCCCCAGCATTTT
TRBJ1-2 | TRBV7-9 | 15 | - | - | CASSLGGGADYGYTF | TGTGCCAGCAGCCTAGGGGGGGGCGCCGACTATGGCTACACCTTC
TRBJ1-2 | TRBV6-2/TRBV6-3 | 17 | - | - | CASSYRSEKGRAYGYTF | TGTGCCAGCAGTTACAGGTCAGAAAAAGGACGAGCCTATGGCTACACCTTC
TRBJ2-7 | TRBV2 | 15 | - | - | CASRAGTVSSYEQYF | TGTGCCAGCAGGGCCGGGACGGTAAGCTCCTACGAGCAGTACTTC
TRBJ2-1 | TRBV4-3 | 16 | - | TRBD2 | CASSPRLAGEDNEQFF | TGCGCCAGCAGCCCCCGACTAGCGGGGGAGGACAATGAGCAGTTCTTC
TRBJ2-1 | TRBV5-1 | 15 | - | TRBD1 | CASSLRSGTGHEQFF | TGCGCCAGCAGCTTACGATCCGGGACAGGCCATGAGCAGTTCTTC
TRBJ1-1 | TRBV6-5 | 15 | - | - | CASAQGSAGNTEAFF | TGTGCCAGCGCCCAGGGATCAGCGGGGAACACTGAAGCTTTCTTT
TRBJ2-3 | TRBV9 | 18 | - | TRBD2 | CASSVRESSGGSTDTQYF | TGTGCCAGCAGCGTACGAGAGTCTAGCGGGGGGTCCACAGATACGCAGTATTTT